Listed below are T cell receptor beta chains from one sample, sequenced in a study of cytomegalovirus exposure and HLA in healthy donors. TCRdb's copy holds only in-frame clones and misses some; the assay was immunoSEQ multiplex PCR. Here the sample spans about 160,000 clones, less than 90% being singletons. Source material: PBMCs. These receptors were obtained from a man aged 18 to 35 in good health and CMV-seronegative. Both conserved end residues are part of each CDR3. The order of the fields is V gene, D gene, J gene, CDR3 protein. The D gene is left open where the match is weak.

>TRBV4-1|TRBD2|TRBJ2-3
CASSQALAGLTDTQYF
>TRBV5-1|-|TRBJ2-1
CASSFGYNEQFF
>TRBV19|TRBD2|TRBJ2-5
CASSIWTSGETQYF
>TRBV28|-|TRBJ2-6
CASWEAGANVLTF
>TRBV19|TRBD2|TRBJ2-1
CASSFQRGRDEQFF
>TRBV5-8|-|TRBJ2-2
CASSLAGSNTGELFF
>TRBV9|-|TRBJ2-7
CASSVGRASSYEQYF
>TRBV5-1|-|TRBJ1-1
CASNRGTVNTEAFF
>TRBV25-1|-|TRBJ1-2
CASSQGFKGYTF
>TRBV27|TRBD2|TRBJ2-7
CASSLRLAGHEQYF
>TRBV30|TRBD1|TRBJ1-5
CAWSGTASNQPQHF
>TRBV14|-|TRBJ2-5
CASSQRGLGETQYF
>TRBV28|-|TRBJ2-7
CASSLSQDGRYEQYF
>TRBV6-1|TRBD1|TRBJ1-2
CASSETGVRGYGYTF
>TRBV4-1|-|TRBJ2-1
CASSQDGGRGGSYNEQFF
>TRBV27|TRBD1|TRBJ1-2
CASSLSTGGQGGYTF
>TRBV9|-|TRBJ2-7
CAGSVDPGLTYEQYF
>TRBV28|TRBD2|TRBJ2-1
CASSLSSGRYGNEQFF
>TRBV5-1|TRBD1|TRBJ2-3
CASRGTGGTDTQYF
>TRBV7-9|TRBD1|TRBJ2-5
CASSSQGAPGETQYF
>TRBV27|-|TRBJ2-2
CASSPSVTGELFF
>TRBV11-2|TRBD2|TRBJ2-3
CASSLDRASGAPDTQYF
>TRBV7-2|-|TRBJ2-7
CASSFTSTSDEQYF
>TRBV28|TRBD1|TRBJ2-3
CASSLSGQITDTQYF
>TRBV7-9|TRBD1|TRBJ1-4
CASSVMTGFNEKLFF
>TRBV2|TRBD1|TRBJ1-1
CASISGTGYTEAFF